This T cell receptor (beta chain) was recovered during a study of blood T cell repertoires in COVID-19. Those enrolled, adults aged roughly 18 to 89 years, came from fewer than 25 US areas. Sequenced by immunoSEQ multiplex PCR; TCRdb stores in-frame clones only, minus some. This sample yields roughly 220,000 clones, of which 88% are seen a single time; about 2.4% belongs to the top ten. The CDR3 spans 17 residues. Trimming stripped 0 bases from V and 8 bases from J, with 21 bases between. Germline V gives CDR1 MGHRA, CDR2 YSYEKL. The rearrangement uses TRBV4-1 and TRBJ2-3, with a possible D match to TRBD2 (7 bases). The TCR comes from a woman aged 30 to 39 who had recovered from COVID-19. The sample was PBMCs or T cells enriched from blood (not recorded which). The chain's CDR3 is CASSQDLVGGGAGTQYF. CDR3 in DNA: TGCGCCAGCAGCCAAGATCTTGTTGGAGGGGGGGCGGGTACGCAGTATTTT.